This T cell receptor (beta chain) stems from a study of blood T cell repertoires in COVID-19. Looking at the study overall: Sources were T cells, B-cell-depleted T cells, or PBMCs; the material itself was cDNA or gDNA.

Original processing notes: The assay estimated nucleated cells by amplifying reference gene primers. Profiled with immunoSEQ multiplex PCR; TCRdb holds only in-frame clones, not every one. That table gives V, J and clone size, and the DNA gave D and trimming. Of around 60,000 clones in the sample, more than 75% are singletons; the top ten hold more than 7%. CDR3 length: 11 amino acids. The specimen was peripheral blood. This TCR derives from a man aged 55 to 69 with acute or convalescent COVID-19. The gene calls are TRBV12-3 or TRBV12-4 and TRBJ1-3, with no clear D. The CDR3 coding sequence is TGTGGGGTCGGGTATGGAAACACCATATATTTT. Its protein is CGVGYGNTIYF.